This T cell receptor (beta chain) was identified during a study of shared clonotypes between healthy human individuals. Sequenced by immunoSEQ multiplex PCR; TCRdb stores in-frame clones only, minus some. The profile shows 2 million to 2.5 million clones, 85% to 95% of them singletons. Sequenced: naive CD4+ T cells sorted from blood. Subset noted: CD45RA+ positively selected. The receptor was isolated from a man between 18 and 35 years old in good health.

The CDR3 coding sequence is TGTGCCAGCAGCGGCGGGGGCTCTGGGGCCAACGTCCTGACTTTC. Translation gives CASSGGGSGANVLTF. This chain connects TRBV9 to TRBJ2-6; 7 bases fit TRBD2. Germline CDR1 reads SGDLS; CDR2 reads YYNGEE. The trim removed 3 bases at V and 0 bases at J, leaving 0 bases unmatched. The CDR3 has 15 residues.